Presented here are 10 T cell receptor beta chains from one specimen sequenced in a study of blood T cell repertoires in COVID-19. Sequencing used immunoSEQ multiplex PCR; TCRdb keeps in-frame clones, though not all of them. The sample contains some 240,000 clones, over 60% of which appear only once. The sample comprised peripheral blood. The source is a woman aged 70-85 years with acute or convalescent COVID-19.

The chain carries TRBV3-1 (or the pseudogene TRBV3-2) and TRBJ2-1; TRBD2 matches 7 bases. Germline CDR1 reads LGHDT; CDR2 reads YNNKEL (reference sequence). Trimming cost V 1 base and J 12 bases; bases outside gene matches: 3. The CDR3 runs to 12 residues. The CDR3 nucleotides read TGTGCCAGCAGCCAAGGCGGGGGAGGGCAGTTCTTC. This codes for CASSQGGGGQFF.

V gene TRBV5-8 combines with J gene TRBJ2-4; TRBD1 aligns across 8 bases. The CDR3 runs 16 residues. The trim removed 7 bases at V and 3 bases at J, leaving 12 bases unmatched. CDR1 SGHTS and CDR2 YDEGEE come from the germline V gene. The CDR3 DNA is TGTGCCAGCGTCGGACAGGGTTCGAAGATCAAAAACATTCAGTACTTC. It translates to CASVGQGSKIKNIQYF.

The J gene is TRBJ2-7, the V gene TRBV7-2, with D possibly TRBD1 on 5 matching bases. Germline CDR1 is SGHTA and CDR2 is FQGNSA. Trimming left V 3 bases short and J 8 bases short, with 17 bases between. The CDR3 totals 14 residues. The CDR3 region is CASSFPGQGIKQYF. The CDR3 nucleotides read TGTGCCAGCAGCTTCCCCGGGCAGGGTATTAAGCAGTACTTC.

CDR3 nucleotide sequence: TGTGCCAGCTCACCGCAAGTCTTACAGGGGTACACTGAAGCTTTCTTT. It codes for CASSPQVLQGYTEAFF. This sequence joins TRBV18 and TRBJ1-1; 7 bases are shared with TRBD1. Germline values: CDR1 KGHSH, CDR2 LQKENI. The CDR3 has 16 residues. Germline trimming cut 3 bases from V and 3 bases from J; bases unmatched to any gene: 10.

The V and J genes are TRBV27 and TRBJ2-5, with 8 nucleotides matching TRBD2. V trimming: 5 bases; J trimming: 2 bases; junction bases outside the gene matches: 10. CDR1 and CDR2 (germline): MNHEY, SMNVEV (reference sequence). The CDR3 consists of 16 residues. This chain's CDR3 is CASSPPGLEKQETQYF. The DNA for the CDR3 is TGTGCCAGCAGTCCACCGGGACTAGAGAAACAAGAGACCCAGTACTTC.

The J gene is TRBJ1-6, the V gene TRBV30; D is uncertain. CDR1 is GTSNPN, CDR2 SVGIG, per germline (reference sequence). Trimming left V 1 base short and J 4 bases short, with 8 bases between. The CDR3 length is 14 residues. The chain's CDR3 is CAWSASGYNSPLHF. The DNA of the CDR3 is TGTGCCTGGAGTGCCAGCGGGTATAATTCACCCCTCCACTTT.

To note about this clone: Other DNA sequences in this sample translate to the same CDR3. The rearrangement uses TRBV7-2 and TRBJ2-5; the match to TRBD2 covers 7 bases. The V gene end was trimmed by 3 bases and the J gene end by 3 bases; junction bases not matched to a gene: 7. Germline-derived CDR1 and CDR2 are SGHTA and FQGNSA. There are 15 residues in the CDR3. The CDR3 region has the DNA TGTGCCAGCAGCTTCGTTTACGCGGGGGAAGAGACCCAGTACTTC. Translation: CASSFVYAGEETQYF.

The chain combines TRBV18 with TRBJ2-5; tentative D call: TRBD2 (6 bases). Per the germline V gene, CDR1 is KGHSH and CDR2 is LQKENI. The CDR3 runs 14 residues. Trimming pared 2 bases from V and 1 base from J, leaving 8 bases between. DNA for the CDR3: TGTGCCAGCTCACCAGAGGGAGGCCAAGAGACCCAGTACTTC. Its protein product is CASSPEGGQETQYF.

This CDR3 reads CASSLSRDSTQYF. Written as DNA, the CDR3 is TGTGCCAGCAGCCTATCCCGAGATAGCACCCAGTACTTC. The J gene is TRBJ2-5, the V gene TRBV14; D is unclear. With 4 bases removed from V and 8 bases from J, the gap between germline ends came to 14 bases. Per the germline V gene, CDR1 is SGHDN and CDR2 is FVKESK. The CDR3 runs 13 residues.

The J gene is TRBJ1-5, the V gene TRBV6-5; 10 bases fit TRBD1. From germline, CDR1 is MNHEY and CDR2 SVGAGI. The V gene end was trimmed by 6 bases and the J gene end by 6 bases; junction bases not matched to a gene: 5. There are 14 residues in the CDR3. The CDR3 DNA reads TGTGCCAGCAGACGACAGGGGGCTAGTCAGCCCCAGCATTTT. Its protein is CASRRQGASQPQHF.